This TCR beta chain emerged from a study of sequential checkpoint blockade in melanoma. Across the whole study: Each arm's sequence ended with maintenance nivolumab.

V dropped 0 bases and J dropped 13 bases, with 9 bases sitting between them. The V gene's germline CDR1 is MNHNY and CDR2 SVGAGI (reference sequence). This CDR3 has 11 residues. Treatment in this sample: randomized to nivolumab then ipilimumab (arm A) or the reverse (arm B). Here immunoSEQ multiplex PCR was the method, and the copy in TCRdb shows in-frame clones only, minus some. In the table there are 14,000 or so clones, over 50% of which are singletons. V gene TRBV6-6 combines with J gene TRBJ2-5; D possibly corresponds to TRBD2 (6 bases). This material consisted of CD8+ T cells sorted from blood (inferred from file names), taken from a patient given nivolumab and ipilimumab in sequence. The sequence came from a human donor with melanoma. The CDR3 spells CASSYSGGVYF. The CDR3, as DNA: TGTGCCAGCAGTTACTCGGGGGGAGTGTACTTC.